A single sample gave rise to the 18 T cell receptor beta chains below, sequenced in a study of T-cell reconstitution after alpha-beta-depleted transplantation in children. This sample's TCRbeta library carried unique molecular identifier barcodes. MiXCR, applied by TCRdb to the PCR reads, yields one record per CDR3 protein. The sample contains about 200,000 distinct CDR3 sequences, approximately 6% of which appear only once. This sample comprised PBMCs, obtained before TCRalphabeta/CD19-depleted stem cell transplant. The receptor set was obtained from a girl less than two years old with combined immunodeficiency, due to receive a stem cell transplant.

Turning to this clonotype: This may stem from a read error, because a much larger clone lies one nucleotide away. Because it lacks the conserved phenylalanine or tryptophan at the end, this CDR3 is likely a read error. The J gene is TRBJ2-5, the V gene TRBV3-1, with 14 bases fitting TRBD2. In germline, CDR1 is LGHDT, CDR2 YNNKEL (reference sequence). V gave up 3 bases and J gave up 3 bases; unmatched junction bases: 6. CDR3 length equals 17 residues. Here the CDR3 DNA reads TGTGCCAGCAGCCAGGCCGGACTAGCGGGGGGAAAAGAGACCCAGTACTAC. Its protein is CASSQAGLAGGKETQYY.

This clonotype came up a few times. The chain carries TRBV15 and TRBJ2-1; TRBD2 might be the D (5 bases). The CDR3 consists of 20 residues. Trimming pared 0 bases from V and 3 bases from J, leaving 24 bases between. Germline CDR1 and CDR2: LNHNV and YYDKDF (reference sequence). CDR3 nucleotides: TGTGCCACCAGCAGAGATCCCTCTCAAGGGCGAGGGATCGGCTACAATGAGCAGTTCTTC. Residues: CATSRDPSQGRGIGYNEQFF.

This chain links TRBV20-1 with TRBJ2-7; TRBD1 aligns across 7 bases. J was trimmed by 3 bases and V by 5 bases; bases with no gene match: 13. The CDR3 sequence is 15 residues long. The germline V gene encodes CDR1 DFQATT and CDR2 SNEGSKA (reference sequence). The CDR3 here is CSAGTGATIYYEQYF. The CDR3 DNA sequence: TGCAGTGCTGGCACAGGGGCCACAATATACTACGAGCAGTACTTC.

Many counts were recorded for this clonotype. The V call is TRBV7-3, the J call TRBJ2-2; the D is unclear. The V end lost 7 bases, the J end lost 5 bases, and 11 bases lay between the germline ends. CDR3 size: 13 residues. CDR1 is SGHTA, CDR2 FQGTGA, per germline. The CDR3 sequence: CASTELETGELFF. CDR3 in DNA: TGTGCCAGCACCGAGCTGGAAACCGGGGAGCTGTTTTTT.

This clonotype came up many times. The rearrangement joins TRBV20-1 to TRBJ2-4; D is tentatively TRBD1 or TRBD2 (5 bases each). The germline gives CDR1 DFQATT, CDR2 SNEGSKA (reference sequence). The CDR3 sequence is 13 residues long. V was clipped by 4 bases and J by 3 bases, with 10 bases between them. CDR3 nucleotides: TGCAGTGCTACGGGACGGAACAAAAACATTCAGTACTTC. It codes for CSATGRNKNIQYF.

This clonotype has ten or more counts. V is TRBV6-1 and J is TRBJ2-2, with 8 bases that match TRBD1. CDR1 is MNHNS, CDR2 SASEGT, per germline. Trimming removed 8 bases from V and 0 bases from J; junction bases left unmatched: 5. This CDR3 is built from 15 residues. The chain's CDR3 is CASFRGPSNTGELFF. The CDR3 DNA reads as TGTGCCAGCTTCAGGGGGCCTTCGAACACCGGGGAGCTGTTTTTT.

Note on this clonotype: A read error may be the cause here, since a much bigger clone is one base away. The genes are TRBV10-3 and TRBJ2-5, with a weak D call TRBD1 (5 bases). Germline assignment: CDR1 ENHRY and CDR2 SYGVKD. This CDR3 contains 14 residues. CDR3 residues: CTISPFQGSETQYF. The DNA for the CDR3 is TGTACCATCAGTCCATTCCAGGGTTCGGAGACCCAGTACTTC.

This clonotype was seen only a few times. Germline and junction disagree at one end, which may indicate a read error. V is TRBV2 and J is TRBJ1-1; perhaps TRBD1 as D (6 bases). The CDR3 consists of 11 residues. Germline lookup yields CDR1 SNHLY and CDR2 FYNNEI. The CDR3 here is CVTRGGTEAFF. As DNA, the CDR3 is TGCGTCACTCGAGGGGGCACTGAAGCTTTCTTT.

This clonotype has a count of ten or more. This sequence joins TRBV4-1 and TRBJ1-1; TRBD1 matches 8 bases. The length of the CDR3 is 18 residues. Trimming cost V 3 bases and J 0 bases; bases outside gene matches: 12. Germline V gene data show CDR1 as MGHRA and CDR2 as YSYEKL. In nucleotides, the CDR3 is TGCGCCAGCAGCCAGAGACAGGGGTACCCAACCATGAACACTGAAGCTTTCTTT. As protein: CASSQRQGYPTMNTEAFF.

The chain is built from TRBV4-2 and TRBJ2-1, with 10 bases matching TRBD2. This CDR3 contains 17 residues. Looked up from germline, CDR1 is LGHNA and CDR2 is YNFKEQ. V was clipped by 0 bases and J by 6 bases; unmatched bases: 8. This CDR3 reads CASSQDFIAGGPNEQFF. CDR3 bases: TGTGCCAGCAGCCAAGATTTCATAGCGGGGGGCCCCAATGAGCAGTTCTTC.

This sequence joins TRBV21-1 and TRBJ2-5; the table's D gene call, TRBD2, was not cross checked with the DNA. TRBV21-1 is described as a pseudogene. CDR3 length: 14 amino acids. CDR3 region: CASSPGTPSETQYF. The CDR3 DNA reads TGTGCCAGCAGCCCCGGGACTCCGAGCGAGACCCAGTACTTC.

This clonotype came up many times. This chain joins TRBV20-1 and TRBJ2-3; TRBD2 aligns across 14 bases. This CDR3 is built from 15 residues. V lost 3 bases, J lost 5 bases, and 4 bases stayed unmatched. Per germline, CDR1 DFQATT and CDR2 SNEGSKA (reference sequence). The CDR3 bases are TGCAGTGCTAGCGCCGGGACTAGCGGGAGAGATACGCAGTATTTT. Translation gives CSASAGTSGRDTQYF.

This clonotype was found many times. V and J are TRBV15 and TRBJ1-5; the match to TRBD1 covers 8 bases. The CDR3 has 15 amino acids. Germline trimming cut 1 base from V and 7 bases from J; bases unmatched to any gene: 6. Germline V gene data show CDR1 as LNHNV and CDR2 as YYDKDF (reference sequence). CDR3 loop: CATSRVGQGYQPQHF. The CDR3 DNA reads as TGTGCCACCAGCAGAGTCGGACAGGGTTACCAGCCCCAGCATTTT.

Ten or more counts support this clonotype. V and J are TRBV4-1 and TRBJ2-2; D gene ambiguous. This CDR3 has 15 amino acids. The germline CDR1 and CDR2 sequences are MGHRA and YSYEKL. Deletions cut 3 bases from V and 4 bases from J, with 12 bases between. CDR3 sequence: CASSHPRLVTGELFF. CDR3 DNA sequence: TGCGCCAGCAGCCATCCAAGGTTGGTCACCGGGGAGCTGTTTTTT.

This clonotype was counted between two and nine times. The chain recombines TRBV4-3 with TRBJ2-1; 7 bases align to TRBD1. Germline CDR1 and CDR2: LGHNA and YSLEER. The CDR3 sequence is 15 residues long. V trimming: 3 bases; J trimming: 1 base; junction bases outside the gene matches: 3. The CDR3 DNA follows: TGCGCCAGCAGCCACTCGACAGGGTCCTACAATGAGCAGTTCTTC. It translates to CASSHSTGSYNEQFF.

At least ten counts were recorded for this clonotype. J is TRBJ2-5 and V is TRBV29-1; TRBD2 aligns across 7 bases. The CDR3 is made up of 16 amino acids. Trimming at V came to 7 bases and at J to 4 bases, leaving 18 bases not matched to a gene. Germline CDR1 and CDR2: SQVTM and ANQGSEA. This CDR3 reads CSASHMSGTSGETQYF. The CDR3 DNA reads TGCAGCGCCTCTCATATGAGCGGGACTTCGGGAGAGACCCAGTACTTC.

This clonotype was counted ten times or more. The chain links TRBV4-3 to TRBJ2-1, with 8 bases that match TRBD1. Germline loops: CDR1 LGHNA, CDR2 YSLEER. The J segment lost 9 bases and the V segment lost 3 bases, leaving 7 bases of the junction unmatched. This CDR3 region has 14 residues. The CDR3 loop reads CASSQGRQGTEQFF. In DNA form, the CDR3 reads TGCGCCAGCAGCCAGGGCCGACAGGGGACTGAGCAGTTCTTC.

Only a few counts were recorded for this clonotype. The chain employs TRBV13 and TRBJ2-7; no clear D. The CDR3 covers 17 residues. The germline V gene has CDR1 PRHDT and CDR2 FYEKMQ (reference sequence). Trimming pared 4 bases from V and 4 bases from J, leaving 23 bases between. This chain's CDR3 is CASSYQALVTGSYEQYF. In DNA, the CDR3 is TGTGCCAGCAGCTATCAAGCCCTGGTTACGGGTTCGTACGAGCAGTACTTC.